The rows below give T cell receptor beta chains drawn from one sample of a study of OX40 agonist ivuxolimab in advanced cancers. Measured with immunoSEQ multiplex PCR; TCRdb has only the in-frame clones, and not every one. The top ten clones hold roughly 1.9% of a sample with over 55,000 clones, about 90% of them seen once. Sequencing was performed on CD4+ or CD8+ T cells sorted from blood, taken in a trial of the OX40 agonist ivuxolimab. The source of these receptors is an adult with an advanced solid tumor such as melanoma, head and neck, liver or kidney cancer. CDR3s include the opening cysteine and the closing phenylalanine or tryptophan. The order of the fields is CDR3 protein, CDR3 DNA, V gene, J gene, D gene, clone size. D genes are given only for firm matches. A row's size may be missing; if present it is once, few, many or a size class.

CDR3: CASSPNPEIGELFF
DNA: TGTGCCAGCAGTCCCAACCCGGAGATCGGGGAGCTGTTTTTT
V: TRBV27
J: TRBJ2-2
D: -
size: -

CDR3: CATSRATGGDTEAFF
DNA: TGTGCCACCAGCAGAGCTACAGGGGGTGACACTGAAGCTTTCTTT
V: TRBV15
J: TRBJ1-1
D: TRBD1
size: -

CDR3: CASSGTSGSGEQFF
DNA: TGCGCCAGCAGTGGGACTAGCGGGAGTGGGGAGCAGTTCTTC
V: TRBV10-2
J: TRBJ2-1
D: TRBD2
size: -

CDR3: CASRGQGPGGAFF
DNA: TGTGCCAGCAGAGGACAGGGGCCGGGTGGAGCTTTCTTT
V: TRBV2
J: TRBJ1-1
D: TRBD1
size: few

CDR3: CASSETGYNEQFF
DNA: TGTGCCAGCAGCGAGACCGGGTACAATGAGCAGTTCTTC
V: TRBV11-1
J: TRBJ2-1
D: -
size: -

CDR3: CSVVSQDGSYEQYF
DNA: TGCAGCGTTGTCTCGCAGGACGGCTCCTACGAGCAGTACTTC
V: TRBV29-1
J: TRBJ2-7
D: -
size: -

CDR3: CASSYSREGNQPQHF
DNA: TGTGCCAGCAGTTACTCGCGGGAGGGCAATCAGCCCCAGCATTTT
V: TRBV6-5
J: TRBJ1-5
D: -
size: -

CDR3: CASRRRHQDSNQPQHF
DNA: TGTGCCAGTAGGCGTCGACATCAGGATAGCAATCAGCCCCAGCATTTT
V: TRBV19
J: TRBJ1-5
D: -
size: -

CDR3: CASSPRGNTEAFF
DNA: TGCGCCAGCAGCCCGCGGGGGAACACTGAAGCTTTCTTT
V: TRBV5-1
J: TRBJ1-1
D: -
size: few

CDR3: CASSARDRGGYEQYF
DNA: TGTGCCAGCAGCGCCCGGGACAGGGGTGGCTACGAGCAGTACTTC
V: TRBV9
J: TRBJ2-7
D: TRBD1
size: -

CDR3: CASSPGTGAWYEQYF
DNA: TGTGCCAGCTCACCGGGGACAGGGGCATGGTACGAGCAGTACTTC
V: TRBV18
J: TRBJ2-7
D: TRBD1
size: -

CDR3: CAGEESSGNTIYF
DNA: TGTGCCGGGGAGGAATCGTCTGGAAACACCATATATTTT
V: TRBV6-1
J: TRBJ1-3
D: -
size: once

CDR3: CASSSRENTEAFF
DNA: TGTGCCAGCTCATCTAGGGAGAACACTGAAGCTTTCTTT
V: TRBV18
J: TRBJ1-1
D: -
size: -

CDR3: CASSLGTGMGEQYF
DNA: TGCGCCAGCAGCTTGGGGACAGGGATGGGCGAGCAGTACTTC
V: TRBV5-1
J: TRBJ2-7
D: TRBD1
size: -

CDR3: CASSLSAQGEQYF
DNA: TGTGCCAGCAGTTTATCCGCGCAAGGCGAGCAGTACTTC
V: TRBV28
J: TRBJ2-7
D: -
size: -

CDR3: CASSQERGDAAGANVLTF
DNA: TGCGCCAGCAGCCAAGAAAGGGGAGATGCGGCTGGGGCCAACGTCCTGACTTTC
V: TRBV4-3
J: TRBJ2-6
D: -
size: -

CDR3: CASSFDWNTDTQYF
DNA: TGTGCCAGCAGTTTCGATTGGAACACAGATACGCAGTATTTT
V: TRBV27
J: TRBJ2-3
D: -
size: few

CDR3: CASSKGVLETLSLTYEQYF
DNA: TGTGCCAGCAGCAAAGGTGTGTTGGAAACTTTAAGTCTAACCTACGAGCAGTACTTC
V: TRBV21-1
J: TRBJ2-7
D: -
size: -

CDR3: CASNTGVSGQPQHF
DNA: TGTGCCAGCAATACAGGGGTGTCAGGTCAGCCCCAGCATTTT
V: TRBV2
J: TRBJ1-5
D: TRBD1
size: few

CDR3: CASSPGTGSDGYTF
DNA: TGTGCCAGCAGCCCTGGGACAGGATCAGATGGCTACACCTTC
V: TRBV4-2
J: TRBJ1-2
D: TRBD1
size: -

CDR3: CASSLKTDPSYEQYF
DNA: TGTGCCAGCAGTTTAAAAACCGACCCCTCCTACGAGCAGTACTTC
V: TRBV27
J: TRBJ2-7
D: -
size: -

CDR3: CASRSDSLYGYTF
DNA: TGTGCCAGTAGATCGGACAGCCTCTATGGCTACACCTTC
V: TRBV19
J: TRBJ1-2
D: -
size: -

CDR3: CASSFGLYEQFF
DNA: TGTGCCAGCAGTTTTGGACTATATGAGCAGTTCTTC
V: TRBV28
J: TRBJ2-1
D: -
size: -

CDR3: CASRQGHNQPQHF
DNA: TGTGCCAGCAGACAGGGTCATAATCAGCCCCAGCATTTT
V: TRBV6-5
J: TRBJ1-5
D: -
size: few

CDR3: CASSQDGLAGVNEQFF
DNA: TGTGCCAGCAGCCAAGATGGACTAGCGGGAGTGAATGAGCAGTTCTTC
V: TRBV7-2
J: TRBJ2-1
D: TRBD2
size: -

CDR3: CASSTQGAVWEKLFF
DNA: TGTGCCAGCAGCACACAGGGGGCGGTATGGGAAAAACTGTTTTTT
V: TRBV5-5
J: TRBJ1-4
D: TRBD1
size: medium-sized

CDR3: CASSLQVYGTDTQYF
DNA: TGTGCCAGCAGCTTGCAAGTTTATGGGACAGATACGCAGTATTTT
V: TRBV5-8
J: TRBJ2-3
D: -
size: once

CDR3: CASTRGGTGEQYF
DNA: TGTGCCAGCACCAGGGGGGGCACCGGCGAGCAGTACTTC
V: TRBV5-6
J: TRBJ2-7
D: -
size: -

CDR3: CAGNRDTEAFF
DNA: TGTGCCGGGAACAGGGACACTGAAGCTTTCTTT
V: TRBV2
J: TRBJ1-1
D: -
size: once

CDR3: CASSRQLAETGELFF
DNA: TGTGCCAGCTCACGGCAGTTAGCGGAAACCGGGGAGCTGTTTTTT
V: TRBV18
J: TRBJ2-2
D: -
size: -

CDR3: CASRHTEAFF
DNA: TGCGCAAGCCGCCACACTGAAGCTTTCTTT
V: TRBV20-1
J: TRBJ1-1
D: -
size: -

CDR3: CAISEGGEQFF
DNA: TGTGCCATCAGTGAGGGCGGTGAGCAGTTCTTC
V: TRBV10-3
J: TRBJ2-1
D: -
size: few

CDR3: CASSTDRAFKYGYTF
DNA: TGTGCCAGCAGCACCGACAGGGCCTTTAAGTACGGCTACACCTTC
V: TRBV6-1
J: TRBJ1-2
D: TRBD1
size: -

CDR3: CASSLAGSSSTDTQYF
DNA: TGCGCCAGCAGCTTGGCCGGCAGTTCTAGCACAGATACGCAGTATTTT
V: TRBV5-1
J: TRBJ2-3
D: -
size: -

CDR3: CASSPSREDTQYF
DNA: TGTGCCAGCTCACCTTCAAGGGAAGATACGCAGTATTTT
V: TRBV18
J: TRBJ2-3
D: -
size: -

CDR3: CASSQASGSSYNEQFF
DNA: TGCGCCAGCAGCCAAGCTAGCGGGAGCTCCTACAATGAGCAGTTCTTC
V: TRBV4-3
J: TRBJ2-1
D: TRBD2
size: -

CDR3: CASSPPGRTGELFF
DNA: TGTGCCAGCTCACCACCAGGGAGGACCGGGGAGCTGTTTTTT
V: TRBV18
J: TRBJ2-2
D: -
size: -

CDR3: CASSIDLDRGETQYF
DNA: TGTGCCAGTAGTATAGATCTGGACAGAGGGGAGACCCAGTACTTC
V: TRBV19
J: TRBJ2-5
D: -
size: -

CDR3: CASSVAPSGSNTGELFF
DNA: TGTGCCAGCAGCGTAGCCCCTAGCGGGTCGAACACCGGGGAGCTGTTTTTT
V: TRBV9
J: TRBJ2-2
D: TRBD2
size: -

CDR3: CASSILMTSGGLETQYF
DNA: TGTGCCAGTAGTATCCTCATGACTAGCGGGGGTTTGGAGACCCAGTACTTC
V: TRBV19
J: TRBJ2-5
D: TRBD2
size: -

CDR3: CAWSETGDTEAFF
DNA: TGTGCCTGGAGTGAAACGGGGGACACTGAAGCTTTCTTT
V: TRBV30
J: TRBJ1-1
D: -
size: -

CDR3: CASSAGTAHGYTF
DNA: TGTGCCAGCAGCGCTGGGACAGCCCATGGCTACACCTTC
V: TRBV2
J: TRBJ1-2
D: TRBD1
size: -

CDR3: CASSFRSSGNTIYF
DNA: TGTGCCAGCAGCTTCCGTAGCTCTGGAAACACCATATATTTT
V: TRBV5-8
J: TRBJ1-3
D: -
size: -

CDR3: CASSPPGTGSDYGYTF
DNA: TGTGCCAGCTCACCACCCGGGACAGGGAGTGACTATGGCTACACCTTC
V: TRBV18
J: TRBJ1-2
D: TRBD1
size: -